The 23 T cell receptor beta chains below were found in one sample sequenced in a study of CD8 T cells in ankylosing spondylitis. TCRdb fed the 5' RACE reads into MiXCR, producing one record per CDR3 protein. Among about 130,000 distinct CDR3 sequences, about 7% were seen once, and the ten largest hold 9.5% to 15%. The sequenced sample was blood, either unsorted or a sorted T cell fraction (not recorded which). Receptors originate from a female donor with ankylosing spondylitis or in good health (not recorded which).

This clonotype occurred many times. V and J are TRBV20-1 and TRBJ1-1, with no clear D. Germline V CDR1 and CDR2: DFQATT, SNEGSKA (reference sequence). The CDR3 contains 10 residues. V was cut by 5 bases and J by 3 bases, with 4 bases left in between. The CDR3 reads CSASHTEAFF. DNA for the CDR3: TGCAGTGCTTCACACACTGAAGCTTTCTTT.

At least ten counts were recorded for this clonotype. The J gene is TRBJ2-7, the V gene TRBV5-1; TRBD2 agrees at 11 bases. The ends lost 1 base at V and 0 bases at J; junction bases unmatched: 6. Germline V CDR1 and CDR2: SGHRS, YFSETQ. The CDR3 has 17 residues. CDR3 nucleotides: TGCGCCAGCAGCTTGACTAGCGGGGGCAGATACTCCTACGAGCAGTACTTC. Its protein product is CASSLTSGGRYSYEQYF.

This clonotype has just a few counts. The chain employs TRBV9 and TRBJ2-7; TRBD2 might be the D (7 bases). The CDR3 consists of 14 residues. The germline V and J ends were trimmed by 0 bases and 6 bases, with 13 bases remaining between them. Germline V CDR1 and CDR2: SGDLS, YYNGEE. This CDR3 is CASSVEGGGFEQYF. As DNA, the CDR3 is TGTGCCAGCAGCGTAGAGGGAGGGGGTTTCGAGCAGTACTTC.

This clonotype was counted at least ten times. The V call is TRBV5-1, the J call TRBJ2-3, with D perhaps matching TRBD1 (6 bases). Germline V gives CDR1 SGHRS, CDR2 YFSETQ. The CDR3 has 13 amino acids. Trimming stripped 4 bases from V and 2 bases from J, with 8 bases between. CDR3 DNA: TGCGCCAGCAGCAGGGACAACACAGATACGCAGTATTTT. Amino acids: CASSRDNTDTQYF. The full variable domain, completed using reference TRBV5-1 and TRBJ2-3, is KAGVTQTPRYLIKTRGQQVTLSCSPISGHRSVSWYQQTPGQGLQFLFEYFSETQRNKGNFPGRFSGRQFSNSRSEMNVSTLELGDSALYLCASSRDNTDTQYFGPGTRLTVL.

This clonotype showed up many times. The chain employs TRBV10-3 and TRBJ1-3; possibly TRBD1 for D (5 bases). CDR3 size: 14 residues. V lost 4 bases, J lost 3 bases, and 10 bases lay in between. Germline V gene lookup returns CDR1 ENHRY and CDR2 SYGVKD. CDR3 coding DNA: TGTGCCATCAGTGTTAAGGGGAGTGGAAACACCATATATTTT. Translation gives CAISVKGSGNTIYF.

This clonotype was counted many times. J is TRBJ2-5 and V is TRBV6-2 or TRBV6-3, with 14 bases matching TRBD2. CDR1 and CDR2 from the germline V gene are MNHEY and SVGEGT. CDR3 length: 17 residues. The V gene end was trimmed by 5 bases and the J gene end by 4 bases; junction bases not matched to a gene: 9. The DNA of the CDR3 is TGTGCCAGCAGTAAACGACTAGCGGGGGGGCTCGGAGAGACCCAGTACTTC. This gives the protein CASSKRLAGGLGETQYF.

Many counts were recorded for this clonotype. The chain recombines TRBV5-1 with TRBJ1-1; D is uncertain. The germline V gene has CDR1 SGHRS and CDR2 YFSETQ. The CDR3 length is 14 residues. V was trimmed by 2 bases and J by 2 bases, leaving 10 bases between them. In DNA, the CDR3 is TGCGCCAGCAGCTTACAAGCGCCAAACACTGAAGCTTTCTTT. Translation gives CASSLQAPNTEAFF. Complete variable domain (other parts from reference TRBV5-1 and TRBJ1-1): KAGVTQTPRYLIKTRGQQVTLSCSPISGHRSVSWYQQTPGQGLQFLFEYFSETQRNKGNFPGRFSGRQFSNSRSEMNVSTLELGDSALYLCASSLQAPNTEAFFGQGTRLTVV.

This clonotype was seen at least ten times. CDR3 residues: CASSLGTRTDTQYF. In DNA, the CDR3 is TGTGCCAGCAGCTTAGGGACGCGCACAGATACGCAGTATTTT. The gene calls are TRBV7-2 and TRBJ2-3; D remains unclear. This CDR3 is built from 14 residues. V lost 1 base, J lost 1 base, and 6 bases lay in between. Germline loops: CDR1 SGHTA, CDR2 FQGNSA.

There are many counts of this clonotype. V usage is TRBV10-3 and J usage is TRBJ1-2, with D perhaps matching TRBD1 (6 bases). Per germline, CDR1 ENHRY and CDR2 SYGVKD. Trimming took off 5 bases at V and 3 bases at J, with 16 bases between the two ends. CDR3 length: 15 residues. Here the CDR3 reads CAISLGAGHDYGYTF. Written as DNA, the CDR3 is TGTGCCATCAGTCTCGGGGCGGGACACGACTATGGCTACACCTTC.

This clonotype was observed many times. The chain couples TRBV6-1 to TRBJ1-5; D uncertain. Germline V gene lookup returns CDR1 MNHNS and CDR2 SASEGT. The CDR3 runs 16 residues. V was cut by 2 bases and J by 5 bases, with 16 bases left in between. Here the CDR3 DNA reads TGTGCCAGCAGTGAAACAAGACCGAATATTGATCAGCCCCAGCATTTT. Protein: CASSETRPNIDQPQHF.

This clonotype occurred many times. The gene calls are TRBV15 and TRBJ2-3; D is unclear. The germline gives CDR1 LNHNV, CDR2 YYDKDF (reference sequence). This CDR3 is built from 12 residues. Trimming cost V 0 bases and J 6 bases, with 4 bases left between them. The CDR3 loop is CATSRDRDTQYF. As DNA, the CDR3 is TGTGCCACCAGCAGAGATCGCGATACGCAGTATTTT.

Concerning this clonotype itself: A much larger clone lies a single base off, so this may be a read error. This chain links TRBV7-2 with TRBJ2-5; D may be TRBD1 or TRBD2 (7 bases each). The CDR3 is made up of 15 amino acids. Germline V gene data show CDR1 as SGHTA and CDR2 as FQGNSA. The CDR3 spells CVSSLTGLGGETQYF. The CDR3 bases are TGTGTCAGCAGCTTAACAGGACTAGGGGGCGAGACCCAGTACTTC.

This clonotype appeared many times. V usage is TRBV6-5 and J usage is TRBJ1-1; the match to TRBD1 covers 10 bases. V shed 2 bases, J shed 4 bases, and the junction held 7 bases outside the gene matches. The CDR3 runs 16 residues. Germline loops: CDR1 MNHEY, CDR2 SVGAGI. The CDR3 nucleotides read TGTGCCAGCAGTTACATGACAGGGGGCTGGAGCACTGAAGCTTTCTTT. As protein: CASSYMTGGWSTEAFF.

The chain combines TRBV7-2 with TRBJ2-3; a possible D gene is TRBD1 (6 bases). Trimming took off 5 bases at V and 3 bases at J, with 12 bases between the two ends. The CDR3 is made up of 14 amino acids. Germline V gene sequence: CDR1 SGHTA, CDR2 FQGNSA. The CDR3 sequence is CASSPPQGTDTQYF. CDR3 in DNA: TGTGCCAGCAGCCCTCCCCAGGGGACAGATACGCAGTATTTT.

This clonotype was observed at least ten times. The rearrangement links TRBV9 to TRBJ1-6, with a tentative D call TRBD1 (5 bases). Germline V gene sequence: CDR1 SGDLS, CDR2 YYNGEE. Between the trimmed V and J ends, which lost 0 bases and 6 bases, there was a span of 16 bases. The CDR3 length is 17 residues. The CDR3 spells CASSVGGGPSSNSPLHF. The CDR3, as DNA: TGTGCCAGCAGCGTAGGTGGGGGACCGAGTTCTAATTCACCCCTCCACTTT.

Ten or more counts support this clonotype. This chain links TRBV5-1 with TRBJ2-3, with D perhaps matching TRBD2 (6 bases). The V gene lost 0 bases and the J gene lost 1 base, with 12 bases spanning the gap. The CDR3 runs to 16 residues. The germline V gene encodes CDR1 SGHRS and CDR2 YFSETQ. CDR3 loop: CASSLGRDPGTDTQYF. The CDR3 DNA is TGCGCCAGCAGCTTGGGGCGGGACCCGGGCACAGATACGCAGTATTTT.

The chain uses TRBV30 and TRBJ1-1; 7 bases are a match to TRBD1. This CDR3 contains 12 residues. Germline CDR1 and CDR2: GTSNPN and SVGIG (reference sequence). V lost 5 bases to trimming and J lost 1 base; unmatched junction nucleotides: 1. CDR3 nucleotides: TGTGCCTGGGACAGGGCGAACACTGAAGCTTTCTTT. It translates to CAWDRANTEAFF. Supplemented by reference TRBV30 and TRBJ1-1, the full variable domain reads SQTIHQWPATLVQPVGSPLSLECTVEGTSNPNLYWYRQAAGRGLQLLFYSVGIGQISSEVPQNLSASRPQDRQFILSSKKLLLSDSGFYLCAWDRANTEAFFGQGTRLTVV.

This clonotype was counted ten times or more. The chain has TRBV5-1 and TRBJ2-7; D remains ambiguous. The CDR3 totals 11 residues. Germline values: CDR1 SGHRS, CDR2 YFSETQ. V lost 3 bases and J lost 5, with 6 bases in between. The CDR3 nucleotides read TGCGCCAGCAGCTCCCTTGACGAGCAGTACTTC. This codes for CASSSLDEQYF. The whole variable domain, remainder taken from reference TRBV5-1 and TRBJ2-7, is KAGVTQTPRYLIKTRGQQVTLSCSPISGHRSVSWYQQTPGQGLQFLFEYFSETQRNKGNFPGRFSGRQFSNSRSEMNVSTLELGDSALYLCASSSLDEQYFGPGTRLTVT.

This clonotype was found many times. This chain links TRBV7-2 with TRBJ1-4, with 11 bases lining up with TRBD1. Trimming removed 5 bases from V and 7 bases from J; junction bases left unmatched: 6. This CDR3 comprises 15 residues. Germline V CDR1 and CDR2: SGHTA, FQGNSA. The CDR3 DNA sequence: TGTGCCAGCAGCACAACCGGGACAGGGGGTGAAAAACTGTTTTTT. This sequence encodes CASSTTGTGGEKLFF. Full variable domain (missing parts from reference TRBV7-2 and TRBJ1-4): GAGVSQSPSNKVTEKGKDVELRCDPISGHTALYWYRQSLGQGLEFLIYFQGNSAPDKSGLPSDRFSAERTGGSVSTLTIQRTQQEDSAVYLCASSTTGTGGEKLFFGSGTQLSVL.

About this clonotype: Mismatch with germline at one junction end may stem from a read error. This rearrangement joins TRBV29-1 to TRBJ2-1, with 10 bases matching TRBD2. CDR3 size: 14 residues. Germline loops: CDR1 SQVTM, CDR2 ANQGSEA. The CDR3 nucleotides read TGCTGCGTCCTAGCGGGGGCCCTTGGGGATGAGCAGTTCTTC. This gives the protein CCVLAGALGDEQFF.

This clonotype appeared many times. The chain recombines TRBV27 with TRBJ1-6; tentatively, D is TRBD1 (6 bases). Germline CDR1 MNHEY, CDR2 SMNVEV (reference sequence). V lost 9 bases, J lost 4 bases, and 10 bases lay in between. The CDR3 has 13 amino acids. Written as DNA, the CDR3 is TGTGCCAGTAGCAGGGGTTATAATTCACCCCTCCACTTT. Translated, it gives CASSRGYNSPLHF.

In its sample, this clonotype was seen many times. This chain uses TRBV27 with TRBJ1-2, with D possibly TRBD1 on 5 matching bases. V was pared by 3 bases and J by 3 bases, with 23 bases between. This CDR3 region has 18 residues. Per the germline V gene, CDR1 is MNHEY and CDR2 is SMNVEV (reference sequence). The CDR3 sequence is CASSFRIAAGQKDYGYTF. DNA for the CDR3: TGTGCCAGCAGTTTTAGGATAGCGGCAGGACAAAAAGACTATGGCTACACCTTC.

This clonotype was observed many times. V and J are TRBV12-3 or TRBV12-4 and TRBJ1-2; no firm D call. V lost 5 bases, J lost 4 bases, and 8 bases lay in between. The CDR3 is 12 residues long. The CDR3 loop is CASSVNIYGYTF. CDR3 coding DNA: TGTGCCAGCAGTGTAAATATCTATGGCTACACCTTC.